Presented here are 5 T cell receptor beta chains from one specimen sequenced in a study of PD-L1 blockade in urothelial cancer. The data were produced by immunoSEQ multiplex PCR, yet TCRdb's version contains in-frame clones alone and is incomplete. The sample carries 80,000 to 130,000 clones, about 90% recorded once. The material was PBMCs, obtained around atezolizumab (anti-PD-L1) treatment. The receptors were sampled from a woman of 80 years or more with urothelial cancer.

A few counts support this clone. The chain links TRBV5-1 to TRBJ2-1; 9 nucleotides align to TRBD2. Germline loops: CDR1 SGHRS, CDR2 YFSETQ. This CDR3 contains 16 residues. After removal of 2 bases from V and 6 bases from J, the junction contained 9 bases not matched to a gene. The CDR3 region has the DNA TGCGCCAGCAGCTTAGAGAGACTAGCGGTACCCAATGAGCAGTTCTTC. Protein product: CASSLERLAVPNEQFF.

V is TRBV7-2 and J is TRBJ1-4; perhaps TRBD1 as D (5 bases). Trimming removed 3 bases at V and 7 bases at J, with 12 bases between. Germline assignment: CDR1 SGHTA and CDR2 FQGNSA. The CDR3 extends over 14 amino acids. The CDR3 bases are TGTGCCAGCAGCTTCGGGGGGTTAGGTGAAAAACTGTTTTTT. Its translation: CASSFGGLGEKLFF. Filled out from reference TRBV7-2 and TRBJ1-4, the complete variable domain reads GAGVSQSPSNKVTEKGKDVELRCDPISGHTALYWYRQSLGQGLEFLIYFQGNSAPDKSGLPSDRFSAERTGGSVSTLTIQRTQQEDSAVYLCASSFGGLGEKLFFGSGTQLSVL.

This chain links TRBV30 with TRBJ1-5; 10 bases are a match to TRBD1. Germline V gene data show CDR1 as GTSNPN and CDR2 as SVGIG (reference sequence). CDR3 length: 17 amino acids. V was clipped by 0 bases and J by 4 bases; unmatched bases: 9. The CDR3 loop reads CAWSVGLGQGSNQPQHF. In nucleotides, the CDR3 is TGTGCCTGGAGTGTCGGCTTGGGACAGGGGTCTAATCAGCCCCAGCATTTT.

The chain has TRBV4-1 and TRBJ1-1, with 7 positions matching TRBD1. The CDR3 length is 16 residues. V lost 0 bases to trimming and J lost 4 bases; unmatched junction nucleotides: 8. Germline V gene sequence: CDR1 MGHRA, CDR2 YSYEKL. CDR3: CASSQDSGRGLTEAFF. DNA of the CDR3: TGCGCCAGCAGCCAAGATTCGGGTAGGGGGCTCACTGAAGCTTTCTTT.

This clone was picked up one time. This chain links TRBV9 with TRBJ2-1, with D perhaps TRBD1 (7 bases). Germline CDR1 and CDR2: SGDLS and YYNGEE. Trimming removed 7 bases at V and 7 bases at J, with 18 bases between. The CDR3 spans 14 residues. CDR3 in amino acids: CASAGQGGRNEQFF. CDR3 nucleotides: TGTGCCAGCGCGGGGCAGGGGGGTAGGAATGAGCAGTTCTTC.